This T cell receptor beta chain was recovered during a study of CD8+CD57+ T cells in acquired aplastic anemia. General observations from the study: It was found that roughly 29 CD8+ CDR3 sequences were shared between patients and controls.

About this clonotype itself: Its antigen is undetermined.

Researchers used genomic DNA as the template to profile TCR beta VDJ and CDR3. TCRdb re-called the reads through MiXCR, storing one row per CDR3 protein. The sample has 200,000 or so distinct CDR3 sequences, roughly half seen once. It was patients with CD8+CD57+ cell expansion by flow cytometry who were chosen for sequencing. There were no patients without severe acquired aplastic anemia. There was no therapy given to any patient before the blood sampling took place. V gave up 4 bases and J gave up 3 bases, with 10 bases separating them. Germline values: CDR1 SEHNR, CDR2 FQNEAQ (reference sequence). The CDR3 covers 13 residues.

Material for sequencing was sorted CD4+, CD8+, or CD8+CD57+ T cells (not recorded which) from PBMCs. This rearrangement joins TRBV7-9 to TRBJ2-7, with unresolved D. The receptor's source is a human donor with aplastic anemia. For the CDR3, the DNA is TGTGCCAGCAGCTCGGACGCCCTCTACGAGCAGTACTTC. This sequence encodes CASSSDALYEQYF.